A single sample is the source of the 19 T cell receptor beta chains below, sequenced in a study of T cells expressing NK-cell markers. From the 5' RACE reads, TCRdb lists one entry per CDR3 protein and no DNA. Its table records under 500,000 distinct CDR3 sequences. Sequencing used blood T cells: a sorted CD56 or NKG2C T cell subset, CD4+ or CD8+ T cells, or bulk PBMC T cells (not recorded which). The receptors were sampled from a woman aged 18-70 years in good health.

The J gene is TRBJ2-2, the V gene TRBV4-3. There are 15 residues in the CDR3. Per germline, CDR1 LGHNA and CDR2 YSLEER. The CDR3 sequence: CASSQDRQATGELFF.

This chain joins TRBV19 and TRBJ2-1; as DNA is missing, the TRBD1 call by TCRdb cannot be tested. Germline CDR1 and CDR2: LNHDA and SQIVND (reference sequence). The CDR3 loop spans 17 amino acids. CDR3 protein: CASRSLVGALTLNEQFF.

The chain recombines TRBV20-1 with TRBJ2-1. The germline CDR1 and CDR2 sequences are DFQATT and SNEGSKA (reference sequence). This CDR3 comprises 16 residues. CDR3: CSASKITSGSYNEQFF.

The chain uses TRBV12-3 or TRBV12-4 and TRBJ2-1; TCRdb's D call of TRBD2 is untestable without DNA. This CDR3 spans 16 amino acids. Here the CDR3 reads CASTSPLAGSYNEQFF.

The V gene is TRBV3-1, the J gene TRBJ1-2. From germline, CDR1 is LGHDT and CDR2 YNNKEL (reference sequence). This CDR3 is 17 amino acids long. The CDR3 spells CASSLPPGTGIFYGYTF.

The J gene is TRBJ2-2, the V gene TRBV7-2; the D gene TCRdb calls, TRBD1, cannot be checked with no DNA. Per the germline V gene, CDR1 is SGHTA and CDR2 is FQGNSA. The CDR3 covers 15 residues. CDR3 protein: CASSWRDRGGGELFF.

The rearrangement uses TRBV27 and TRBJ2-7; TCRdb names TRBD2, which stays unverified in the absence of DNA. The germline V gene has CDR1 MNHEY and CDR2 SMNVEV (reference sequence). This CDR3 is built from 17 residues. This chain's CDR3 is CASTGLAGGPNAYEQYF.

The genes are TRBV11-2 and TRBJ2-2; the TCRdb D gene call, TRBD2, has no DNA to confirm it. Germline-derived CDR1 and CDR2 are SGHAT and FQNNGV. The CDR3 extends over 19 amino acids. The CDR3 here is CASSLISWDLAGYTGELFF.

The chain links TRBV20-1 to TRBJ2-5; the D call from TCRdb, TRBD2, cannot be confirmed without DNA. In germline, CDR1 is DFQATT, CDR2 SNEGSKA (reference sequence). The CDR3 loop spans 12 amino acids. This chain's CDR3 is CSARGPVETQYF.

CDR3: CASRLSWGLGQETQYF. The chain combines TRBV12-3 or TRBV12-4 with TRBJ2-5; without DNA, the TCRdb call of TRBD1 cannot be checked. The CDR3 contains 16 residues.

The V call is TRBV5-1, the J call TRBJ2-5; TCRdb designates TRBD1, a call that cannot be tested without DNA. CDR3 length: 16 amino acids. The germline gives CDR1 SGHRS, CDR2 YFSETQ. CDR3 residues: CASSRKTGGIQETQYF.

The V gene is TRBV19, the J gene TRBJ1-1. Per the germline V gene, CDR1 is LNHDA and CDR2 is SQIVND (reference sequence). The CDR3 totals 17 residues. This CDR3 is CASRSSGTRLSGPEAFF.

The CDR3 reads CASSGLAVETQYF. V usage is TRBV6-2 or TRBV6-3 and J usage is TRBJ2-5; TCRdb calls TRBD2, which cannot be checked without DNA. The CDR3 totals 13 residues. Germline values: CDR1 MNHEY, CDR2 SVGEGT.

V is TRBV15 and J is TRBJ2-3; the TCRdb D gene call, TRBD2, has no DNA to confirm it. Per germline, CDR1 LNHNV and CDR2 YYDKDF (reference sequence). The CDR3 runs to 15 residues. The CDR3 region is CATSRGTSDTDTQYF.

The chain has TRBV5-1 and TRBJ1-2. The length of the CDR3 is 12 residues. Germline values: CDR1 SGHRS, CDR2 YFSETQ. CDR3 region: CASSLEGDGYTF.

This chain uses TRBV7-3 with TRBJ1-5. Germline V gene data show CDR1 as SGHTA and CDR2 as FQGTGA. The CDR3 totals 16 residues. CDR3 region: CASSGLWGTGNQPQHF.

The V gene is TRBV2, the J gene TRBJ2-6. This CDR3 contains 16 residues. The V gene's germline CDR1 is SNHLY and CDR2 FYNNEI. The CDR3 sequence is CASTVGRSSGANVLTF.

This rearrangement joins TRBV12-3 or TRBV12-4 to TRBJ1-6. The CDR3 is 15 amino acids. The CDR3 reads CASSLNSGGNSPLHF.

V usage is TRBV7-2 and J usage is TRBJ2-7; TCRdb's assignment of TRBD2 cannot be checked, as there is no DNA. Looked up from germline, CDR1 is SGHTA and CDR2 is FQGNSA. The CDR3 runs 16 residues. The CDR3 sequence is CASSRINSGTTYEQYF.